This TCR beta chain stems from a study of metastatic and nonmetastatic thyroid tumors. The CDR3 length is 13 residues. V dropped 4 bases and J dropped 7; count of bases not matched to a gene: 2. Germline loops: CDR1 MGHRA, CDR2 YSYEKL. In the authors' methods: Researchers built a distant-metastasis classifier for papillary thyroid cancer that drew on CDR3 differences across clinicopathological groups. With MiXCR, TCRdb called clones anew from the PCR reads. It is TCRdb's table, rather than the study itself, that gives the V and J calls and clone size. This table has around 20,000 clones, under 25% appearing once. Patients underwent thyroid surgery, and none had received any treatment before it. This clone was detected only once.

Material: blood. The chain has TRBV4-1 and TRBJ1-3; TRBD1 matches at 9 bases. The source is a male donor with papillary thyroid cancer or a benign thyroid nodule (not recorded which). Some clones in this sample may be carry-over from other donors' samples. CDR3 nucleotides: TGCGCCAGCAGCCTCGACAGGGGGAACACCATATATTTT. It encodes CASSLDRGNTIYF.